This TCR beta chain was profiled in a study of metastatic and nonmetastatic thyroid tumors. This clone was seen at least ten times. Germline assignment: CDR1 LGHNA and CDR2 YNFKEQ. The CDR3 sequence is 15 residues long. The V gene end was trimmed by 1 base and the J gene end by 4 bases; junction bases not matched to a gene: 4. Original analysis: Construction of a distant-metastasis classifier for papillary thyroid cancer relied on CDR3 differences across clinicopathological groups. TCRdb re-called clones via MiXCR from the PCR reads. None of the V and J calls come from the authors' own analysis; TCRdb made them. The table includes about 41,000 clones, about 24% detected once. Each patient came to thyroid surgery without any prior treatment (of any kind).

Sequencing input: tumor tissue. This rearrangement joins TRBV4-2 to TRBJ2-4; TRBD2 aligns across 7 bases. This receptor was obtained from a female donor with papillary thyroid cancer or a benign thyroid nodule (not recorded which). Some clones in this sample may be carry-over from other donors' samples. The CDR3 sequence is CASSQADGRKNIQYF. DNA for the CDR3: TGTGCCAGCAGCCAAGCGGACGGGAGGAAAAACATTCAGTACTTC.